This entry lists 20 T cell receptor beta chains sequenced from one sample in a study of identical twins. One entry per CDR3 protein, called by TCRdb with MiXCR from the 5' RACE reads. Of 1.5 million to 2 million distinct CDR3 sequences listed, more than 30% are singletons. Material: cord blood. The receptors shown here come from a newborn girl in good health.

This clonotype was counted many times. The CDR3 sequence is CASSLRQGGNYGYTF. CDR3 in DNA: TGTGCCAGCAGCCTACGACAGGGTGGGAACTATGGCTACACCTTC. The V and J genes are TRBV7-2 and TRBJ1-2; 7 bases are a match to TRBD1. Germline V CDR1 and CDR2: SGHTA, FQGNSA. The CDR3 length is 15 residues. Germline trimming cut 5 bases from V and 2 bases from J; bases unmatched to any gene: 8.

The CDR3 region has the DNA TGTGCCAGTAGTCCTAGTAGGGTCAAACGCAATGAGCAGTACTTC. Encoded protein: CASSPSRVKRNEQYF. This chain uses TRBV19 with TRBJ2-1; D is undetermined. The J call may be in error: the DNA end matches TRBJ2-7 better. The CDR3 contains 15 residues. Germline V gene lookup returns CDR1 LNHDA and CDR2 SQIVND (reference sequence).

The chain employs TRBV28 and TRBJ2-2, with D perhaps TRBD1 or TRBD2 (6 bases each). Deletions cut 1 base from V and 1 base from J, with 10 bases between. CDR1 and CDR2 (germline): MDHEN, SYDVKM. The CDR3 runs 16 residues. Written as DNA, the CDR3 is TGTGCCAGCAGTTTATTAGGAGGGGGGAACACCGGGGAGCTGTTTTTT. Translated: CASSLLGGGNTGELFF.

A few counts support this clonotype. The chain carries TRBV6-5 and TRBJ2-3; no definite D call. V lost 10 bases, J lost 3 bases, and 8 bases lay in between. The germline gives CDR1 MNHEY, CDR2 SVGAGI. The CDR3 has 11 amino acids. CDR3 amino acids: CANTVTDTQYF. The CDR3 DNA reads TGTGCCAACACCGTTACAGATACGCAGTATTTT.

J is TRBJ2-2 and V is TRBV12-3 or TRBV12-4; tentatively, D is TRBD2 (6 bases). This CDR3 has 12 residues. V was cut by 6 bases and J by 6 bases, with 8 bases left in between. CDR3 DNA: TGTGCCAGCAGATCTAGCGCCGGGGAGCTGTTTTTT. Its protein product is CASRSSAGELFF.

This chain links TRBV28 with TRBJ2-7; D is unclear. The DNA end lines up better with TRBJ2-5; the J call may be wrong. This CDR3 region has 11 residues. Germline values: CDR1 MDHEN, CDR2 SYDVKM. The DNA for the CDR3 is TGTGCCAGCAAGAGCCCCGGGACCCAGTACTTC. Its translation is CASKSPGTQYF.

This clonotype was observed a single time. The V and J genes are TRBV18 and TRBJ2-1; TRBD1 matches at 10 bases. The CDR3 loop spans 16 amino acids. Losses at the gene ends were 2 bases for V and 8 bases for J; bases not matched to a gene: 9. Germline-derived CDR1 and CDR2 are KGHSH and LQKENI. The DNA of the CDR3 is TGTGCCAGCTCACCATTAGTAAGGGACAGGGGATATGAGCAGTTCTTC. Its translation: CASSPLVRDRGYEQFF.

CDR3 coding DNA: TGTGCCAGCAGTAGGACTAGCGGGGGGGTTTACAATGAGCAGTACTTC. Translated: CASSRTSGGVYNEQYF. J is TRBJ2-5 and V is TRBV12-3 or TRBV12-4; 15 positions agree with TRBD2. J was trimmed by 11 bases and V by 5 bases; bases with no gene match: 12. The CDR3 sequence is 16 residues long.

Here the CDR3 DNA reads TGTGCCAGCAGGTCCTGGGGGACAGGGGGGGAAAAACTGTTTTTT. The encoded protein is CASRSWGTGGEKLFF. This chain connects TRBV27 to TRBJ1-4; TRBD1 aligns across 11 bases. Germline trimming cut 6 bases from V and 8 bases from J; bases unmatched to any gene: 8. The CDR3 sequence is 15 residues long. CDR1 and CDR2 (germline): MNHEY, SMNVEV (reference sequence).

The V and J genes are TRBV2 and TRBJ1-2, with D tentatively TRBD1 (6 bases). Trimming left V 2 bases short and J 8 bases short, with 15 bases between. CDR1 is SNHLY and CDR2 is FYNNEI in the germline V gene. The CDR3 length is 14 residues. CDR3 nucleotide sequence: TGTGCCAGCAGTGAATGGAAGGGGGTTCGGGGCTACACCTTC. Protein: CASSEWKGVRGYTF.

This clonotype came up a few times. V usage is TRBV5-1 and J usage is TRBJ2-1; D is perhaps TRBD1 or TRBD2 (5 bases each). The J call may be in error: the DNA end matches TRBJ2-7 better. Germline CDR1 SGHRS, CDR2 YFSETQ. The CDR3 has 15 residues. The CDR3 coding sequence is TGCGCCAGCAGCTTCAACGGGGCACCCTACAATGAGCAGTACTTC. As protein: CASSFNGAPYNEQYF.

The rearrangement links TRBV4-1 to TRBJ2-5; a weak D match, TRBD2 (5 bases). V lost 1 base and J 11 bases, leaving 20 bases between the germline ends. This CDR3 region has 15 residues. CDR1 is MGHRA and CDR2 is YSYEKL in the germline V gene. The CDR3 DNA reads TGCGCCAGCAGCCAAGGGCTAGCTCTTCGCGATGAGCAGTACTTC. Translation gives CASSQGLALRDEQYF.

About this clonotype: At one of its ends the junction is not consistent with the germline gene, which may arise from a read error. This chain connects TRBV15 to TRBJ2-2; maybe TRBD1 (6 bases). CDR3 size: 17 residues. CDR1 and CDR2 (germline): LNHNV, YYDKDF (reference sequence). CDR3 sequence reads: CATSSPNTGTNTRELFF. CDR3 bases: TGTGCCACCAGCAGTCCGAATACCGGGACAAACACCAGGGAGCTGTTTTTT.

The chain carries TRBV10-3 and TRBJ2-1; 10 bases are shared with TRBD2. The closer fit of TRBJ2-7 to the DNA end suggests the J call may be wrong. This CDR3 has 15 amino acids. Germline-derived CDR1 and CDR2 are ENHRY and SYGVKD. The CDR3 sequence: CAISSTSGLYNEQYF. CDR3 in DNA: TGTGCCATCAGCTCGACTAGCGGGTTGTACAATGAGCAGTACTTC.

This clonotype was recorded a few times. J is TRBJ2-1 and V is TRBV4-1; 10 nucleotides agree with TRBD2. There are 16 residues in the CDR3. Germline loops: CDR1 MGHRA, CDR2 YSYEKL. V lost 2 bases and J lost 9; bases outside the gene matches: 10. CDR3 DNA: TGCGCCAGCAGCCAACCGACCGCCGGGACTAGCGCTGAGCAGTTCTTC. It specifies CASSQPTAGTSAEQFF.

V gene TRBV3-1 combines with J gene TRBJ2-3; TRBD1 agrees at 8 bases. After removal of 3 bases from V and 4 bases from J, the junction contained 24 bases not matched to a gene. CDR3 length equals 21 residues. The germline gives CDR1 LGHDT, CDR2 YNNKEL (reference sequence). This CDR3 reads CASSHRPRTGTSADYPDTQYF. For the CDR3, the DNA is TGTGCCAGCAGCCATCGCCCGAGGACAGGGACCTCAGCGGATTACCCAGATACGCAGTATTTT.

The V call is TRBV7-9, the J call TRBJ2-3; D gene uncertain. CDR3 length equals 15 residues. Germline values: CDR1 SEHNR, CDR2 FQNEAQ (reference sequence). V was shortened by 4 bases and J by 4 bases, with 15 bases between the two germline ends. CDR3 DNA sequence: TGTGCCAGCAGCTCCGGTCCACCTCTGGCAGATACGCAGTATTTT. Protein sequence: CASSSGPPLADTQYF.

This clonotype was counted only a few times. CDR3 sequence: CASSPKWDGYTF. CDR3 sequence (DNA): TGTGCCAGCAGCCCTAAATGGGATGGCTACACCTTC. V is TRBV11-2 and J is TRBJ1-2; D remains unclear. V was cut by 5 bases and J by 6 bases, with 10 bases left in between. Germline CDR1 SGHAT, CDR2 FQNNGV. The CDR3 has 12 amino acids.

This clonotype was counted only a few times. This chain joins TRBV21-1 and TRBJ2-7; TRBD2 was called by the table and not checked on the DNA. TRBV21-1 is labeled a pseudogene. This CDR3 region has 15 residues. In DNA form, the CDR3 reads TGTGCCAGCAGCGCCGGAGGCAGTTTCTCCTACGAGCAGTACTTC. This translates into CASSAGGSFSYEQYF.

The chain combines TRBV28 with TRBJ2-1; 10 bases match TRBD2. V was clipped by 3 bases and J by 5 bases; unmatched bases: 7. The V gene's germline CDR1 is MDHEN and CDR2 SYDVKM. The length of the CDR3 is 16 residues. In nucleotides, the CDR3 is TGTGCCAGCAGTTTTCCAGCGGGAGGGCGGGACAATGAGCAGTTCTTC. Translation gives CASSFPAGGRDNEQFF.